Below, 26 T cell receptor beta chains from the same sample are listed, as sequenced in a study of T cell changes during pregnancy in multiple sclerosis (dated by TCRdb to the late 2010s). The library was built by means of the immunoSEQ multiplex PCR assay. Held by TCRdb, this immuneACCESS table contains in-frame sequences only and omits some clones. Under half of the omission traces to an unresolved V gene where checked; the cause of the rest is unknown. Recorded for this sample are 90,000 to 100,000 clones; around 93% of them occurred a single time. Less than 2.5% of the sample is held by the ten biggest clonotypes. Sequences were derived from peripheral blood, sampled in the third trimester of pregnancy. The receptor source for this set is a female donor with multiple sclerosis, enrolled in a pregnancy study.

The chain employs TRBV2 and TRBJ2-3, with 12 bases lining up with TRBD1. This CDR3 spans 15 amino acids. V lost 8 bases and J lost 6; bases outside the gene matches: 9. Germline CDR1 reads SNHLY; CDR2 reads FYNNEI. The chain's CDR3 is CASGKGTGGLDTQYF. The CDR3 DNA reads TGTGCCAGCGGGAAAGGGACAGGGGGCTTGGATACGCAGTATTTT.

The chain links TRBV28 to TRBJ2-7; 14 bases align to TRBD2. In germline, CDR1 is MDHEN, CDR2 SYDVKM. V shed 4 bases, J shed 3 bases, and the junction held 8 bases outside the gene matches. The CDR3 spans 17 residues. CDR3 sequence (DNA): TGTGCCAGCAGTTCCCCACGGACTAGCGGGAGGATCTACGAGCAGTACTTC. Encoded protein: CASSSPRTSGRIYEQYF.

The CDR3 region has the DNA TGTGCCTGGAGTGGGGGGACACACAATGAGCAGTTCTTC. Its translation: CAWSGGTHNEQFF. The chain has TRBV30 and TRBJ2-1; D may be TRBD1 (6 bases). There are 13 residues in the CDR3. Germline CDR1 is GTSNPN and CDR2 is SVGIG (reference sequence). Trimming cost V 1 base and J 5 bases, with 9 bases left between them.

The chain recombines TRBV19 with TRBJ2-7; D possibly corresponds to TRBD1 (5 bases). The V end was cut by 6 bases, the J end by 0 bases, with 18 bases between. The CDR3 consists of 16 residues. In germline, CDR1 is LNHDA, CDR2 SQIVND (reference sequence). CDR3 sequence reads: CASRSTLTAPSYEQYF. The DNA of the CDR3 is TGTGCCAGTAGATCCACGTTGACAGCCCCCTCCTACGAGCAGTACTTC. Full variable domain (outside the CDR3, taken from reference TRBV19 and TRBJ2-7): DGGITQSPKYLFRKEGQNVTLSCEQNLNHDAMYWYRQDPGQGLRLIYYSQIVNDFQKGDIAEGYSVSREKKESFPLTVTSAQKNPTAFYLCASRSTLTAPSYEQYFGPGTRLTVT.

The chain joins TRBV14 to TRBJ2-2, with D unclear. V was shortened by 3 bases and J by 8 bases, with 10 bases between the two germline ends. CDR1 and CDR2 from the germline V gene are SGHDN and FVKESK. The CDR3 is 13 residues long. The CDR3 region has the DNA TGTGCCAGCAGCCACCGACTTGCGGGGGAGCTGTTTTTT. Amino acids: CASSHRLAGELFF.

The rearrangement links TRBV6-5 to TRBJ2-1; TRBD2 matches 8 bases. Trimming cost V 8 bases and J 2 bases; bases outside gene matches: 5. The CDR3 spans 14 residues. Germline assignment: CDR1 MNHEY and CDR2 SVGAGI. Here the CDR3 DNA reads TGTGCCAGCGCCACGGGAGGGCCCTACAATGAGCAGTTCTTC. Translation: CASATGGPYNEQFF.

The chain recombines TRBV2 with TRBJ2-3, with 7 bases matching TRBD1. Germline-derived CDR1 and CDR2 are SNHLY and FYNNEI. The junction had 8 bases not matched to a gene; V was cut back by 6 bases and J by 2 bases. The CDR3 loop spans 15 amino acids. The CDR3, as DNA: TGTGCCAGCAGCTTAGACAGGGCCTACACAGATACGCAGTATTTT. Encoded protein: CASSLDRAYTDTQYF.

This sequence joins TRBV7-2 and TRBJ2-2; 8 bases fit TRBD1. J lost 8 bases, V lost 5 bases, and 7 bases had no gene match. The CDR3 length is 14 residues. The germline CDR1 and CDR2 sequences are SGHTA and FQGNSA. The CDR3 sequence: CASSRTGQEGELFF. Here the CDR3 DNA reads TGTGCCAGCAGCCGGACAGGGCAGGAAGGGGAGCTGTTTTTT.

The chain uses TRBV28 and TRBJ2-7; 7 bases are shared with TRBD2. Germline-derived CDR1 and CDR2 are MDHEN and SYDVKM. This CDR3 contains 15 residues. The J segment lost 3 bases and the V segment lost 2 bases, leaving 7 bases of the junction unmatched. The CDR3 region has the DNA TGTGCCAGCAGTTTAACCTCTGGGGAGGGCTACGAGCAGTACTTC. It codes for CASSLTSGEGYEQYF.

The chain joins TRBV28 to TRBJ2-7; 8 bases are a match to TRBD1. Germline trimming cut 6 bases from V and 5 bases from J; bases unmatched to any gene: 6. The CDR3 has 13 residues. Germline values: CDR1 MDHEN, CDR2 SYDVKM. The CDR3 is CASRVTGVHEQYF. CDR3 bases: TGTGCCAGCAGAGTGACAGGGGTCCACGAGCAGTACTTC.

The gene calls are TRBV7-2 and TRBJ2-1; TRBD1 is a possible D gene (6 bases). This CDR3 comprises 16 residues. Germline lookup yields CDR1 SGHTA and CDR2 FQGNSA. V was shortened by 5 bases and J by 5 bases, with 19 bases between the two germline ends. In DNA form, the CDR3 reads TGTGCCAGCAGCCGAATCCGGGACACCCTCAACAATGAGCAGTTCTTC. As protein: CASSRIRDTLNNEQFF.

The chain employs TRBV10-3 and TRBJ1-4; 7 positions match TRBD1. The CDR3 runs to 15 residues. CDR1 and CDR2 from the germline V gene are ENHRY and SYGVKD. V trimming: 4 bases; J trimming: 4 bases; junction bases outside the gene matches: 6. CDR3: CAISVGQPFNEKLFF. Here the CDR3 DNA reads TGTGCCATCAGTGTGGGACAGCCTTTTAATGAAAAACTGTTTTTT.

This rearrangement joins TRBV27 to TRBJ2-7, with D possibly being TRBD1 (6 bases). V was shortened by 5 bases and J by 6 bases, with 14 bases between the two germline ends. The CDR3 runs 13 residues. Per germline, CDR1 MNHEY and CDR2 SMNVEV (reference sequence). The CDR3 loop is CASSPRTGFEQYF. CDR3 bases: TGTGCCAGCAGTCCGAGAACAGGGTTCGAGCAGTACTTC.

The chain uses TRBV6-6 and TRBJ2-2; D possibly corresponds to TRBD2 (5 bases). CDR3 length equals 15 residues. The V gene lost 6 bases and the J gene lost 5 bases, with 16 bases spanning the gap. Looked up from germline, CDR1 is MNHNY and CDR2 is SVGAGI (reference sequence). The CDR3 DNA sequence: TGTGCCAGCAGAAGAGGGCTTGAATTGACCGGGGAGCTGTTTTTT. It specifies CASRRGLELTGELFF.

Only one count was recorded for this clone. This chain joins TRBV6-5 and TRBJ2-1; 11 bases line up with TRBD2. V lost 8 bases to trimming and J lost 6 bases; unmatched junction nucleotides: 9. Germline CDR1 and CDR2: MNHEY and SVGAGI. This CDR3 has 15 amino acids. DNA of the CDR3: TGTGCCAGCCATAGCGGGAGGGCCTCCAGCAATGAGCAGTTCTTC. It is translated as CASHSGRASSNEQFF.

This clone was recorded a few times. The chain combines TRBV6-5 with TRBJ1-1; weak D call: TRBD1 (5 bases). CDR3 length: 15 amino acids. The germline V gene has CDR1 MNHEY and CDR2 SVGAGI. V lost 6 bases and J 2 bases, leaving 16 bases between the germline ends. This CDR3 is CASRRTDWGNTEAFF. For the CDR3, the DNA is TGTGCCAGCAGACGGACGGATTGGGGCAACACTGAAGCTTTCTTT.

V and J are TRBV10-3 and TRBJ2-3; D remains unclear. The CDR3 has 15 residues. Trimming took 5 bases from V and 4 from J, leaving 16 bases between them. The V gene's germline CDR1 is ENHRY and CDR2 SYGVKD. The chain's CDR3 is CAISNPSVGPDTQYF. The CDR3 nucleotides read TGTGCCATCAGTAACCCCAGCGTAGGTCCAGATACGCAGTATTTT.

CDR3 residues: CASSTQGAHEQYF. CDR3 nucleotide sequence: TGTGCCAGTAGTACACAGGGGGCTCACGAGCAGTACTTC. The chain recombines TRBV19 with TRBJ2-7; the match to TRBD1 covers 9 bases. CDR1 LNHDA and CDR2 SQIVND come from the germline V gene (reference sequence). The trim removed 4 bases at V and 5 bases at J, leaving 3 bases unmatched. This CDR3 comprises 13 residues.

The genes are TRBV23-1 and TRBJ1-5; unclear D gene. TRBV23-1 is marked as an open reading frame, function uncertain. The CDR3 covers 21 residues. V was shortened by 0 bases and J by 0 bases, with 24 bases between the two germline ends. CDR3 in amino acids: CASSQSISPQRTEDSNQPQHF. The CDR3, as DNA: TGCGCCAGCAGTCAATCAATTTCCCCACAGCGGACTGAGGATAGCAATCAGCCCCAGCATTTT.

The genes are TRBV28 and TRBJ2-5, with a possible D match to TRBD1 (5 bases). The ends were cut back, 6 bases at V and 0 bases at J, with 17 bases in the middle. CDR1 MDHEN and CDR2 SYDVKM come from the germline V gene. CDR3 length equals 16 residues. The CDR3 sequence is CASSAPSPGNQETQYF. The CDR3 nucleotides read TGTGCCAGCAGCGCTCCGTCGCCAGGGAACCAAGAGACCCAGTACTTC. Full variable domain (remainder filled in from reference TRBV28 and TRBJ2-5): DVKVTQSSRYLVKRTGEKVFLECVQDMDHENMFWYRQDPGLGLRLIYFSYDVKMKEKGDIPEGYSVSREKKERFSLILESASTNQTSMYLCASSAPSPGNQETQYFGPGTRLLVL.

The J gene is TRBJ2-2, the V gene TRBV5-8, with D tentatively TRBD2 (5 bases). Per the germline V gene, CDR1 is SGHTS and CDR2 is YDEGEE. Trimming left V 2 bases short and J 7 bases short, with 12 bases between. The CDR3 extends over 14 amino acids. CDR3 amino acids: CASSFLGEIGELFF. CDR3 DNA sequence: TGTGCCAGCAGCTTCCTCGGGGAGATCGGGGAGCTGTTTTTT. The entire variable domain, with the rest obtained from reference TRBV5-8 and TRBJ2-2, is as follows: EAGVTQSPTHLIKTRGQQATLRCSPISGHTSVYWYQQALGLGLQFLLWYDEGEERNRGNFPPRFSGRQFPNYSSELNVNALELEDSALYLCASSFLGEIGELFFGEGSRLTVL.

This chain connects TRBV19 to TRBJ1-2; tentative D call: TRBD1 (5 bases). The germline gives CDR1 LNHDA, CDR2 SQIVND (reference sequence). There are 15 residues in the CDR3. The V end lost 5 bases, the J end lost 8 bases, and 21 bases lay between the germline ends. This chain's CDR3 is CASSLQGLRVGGYTF. CDR3 DNA sequence: TGTGCCAGTAGTCTCCAAGGCCTCAGGGTTGGCGGCTACACCTTC.

The CDR3, as DNA: TGTGCCAGCAGTTTAAAGGGTCGCGGGCACGAGCAGTACTTC. Translated, it gives CASSLKGRGHEQYF. The chain recombines TRBV28 with TRBJ2-7, with D perhaps matching TRBD2 (5 bases). CDR1 is MDHEN and CDR2 is SYDVKM in the germline V gene. The length of the CDR3 is 14 residues. V was clipped by 2 bases and J by 5 bases, with 13 bases between them.

The V call is TRBV28, the J call TRBJ1-2; D unresolved. The V end lost 6 bases, the J end lost 1 base, and 9 bases lay between the germline ends. The CDR3 is 13 amino acids. In germline, CDR1 is MDHEN, CDR2 SYDVKM. In DNA, the CDR3 is TGTGCCAGCAGCGGGAGCGATAACTATGGCTACACCTTC. Translating gives CASSGSDNYGYTF.

The CDR3 bases are TGTGCCAGCAGCCAAGAGGGCGACCAAGAGACCCAGTACTTC. Its translation: CASSQEGDQETQYF. The chain employs TRBV14 and TRBJ2-5; D unclear. The CDR3 is 14 residues long. From germline, CDR1 is SGHDN and CDR2 FVKESK. V lost 0 bases, J lost 0 bases, and 5 bases lay in between.

V gene TRBV7-9 combines with J gene TRBJ2-1; the match to TRBD2 covers 8 bases. The CDR3 extends over 17 amino acids. The junction had 11 bases not matched to a gene; V was cut back by 4 bases and J by 3 bases. Germline values: CDR1 SEHNR, CDR2 FQNEAQ (reference sequence). The CDR3 nucleotides read TGTGCCAGCAGCTCAATCTTAGCGGGACGAAGCTACAATGAGCAGTTCTTC. It codes for CASSSILAGRSYNEQFF.